This entry lists 14 T cell receptor beta chains sequenced from one sample in a study of CD8+CD57+ T cells in acquired aplastic anemia. The use of genomic DNA as template underpinned the TCR beta VDJ and CDR3 profiling. TCRdb re-called the reads through MiXCR, storing one row per CDR3 protein. The sample lists a few hundred thousand distinct CDR3 sequences, roughly 57% occurring once. Sequenced material: sorted CD4+, CD8+, or CD8+CD57+ T cells (not recorded which) from PBMCs. The receptors here all came from a human donor in good health.

Details on this clonotype: A single base separates this from a much larger clone, so it may be a read error. The gene calls are TRBV3-1 and TRBJ2-7, with D unresolved. Germline CDR1 reads LGHDT; CDR2 reads YNNKEL (reference sequence). The CDR3 extends over 11 amino acids. Trimming left V 7 bases short and J 6 bases short, with 10 bases between. CDR3 protein: CASIHASEQYF. CDR3 sequence (DNA): TGTGCCAGCATCCACGCAAGCGAGCAGTACTTC.

Many counts were recorded for this clonotype. The rearrangement uses TRBV7-7 and TRBJ2-5; 7 positions match TRBD2. Trimming cost V 3 bases and J 0 bases; bases outside gene matches: 7. The germline CDR1 and CDR2 sequences are SSHAT and FNYEAQ (reference sequence). The CDR3 consists of 16 residues. CDR3 in DNA: TGTGCCAGCAGCTTTATCGGCGGGGGAGACCAAGAGACCCAGTACTTC. This gives the protein CASSFIGGGDQETQYF.

This clonotype came up many times. The genes are TRBV20-1 and TRBJ2-5; 7 nucleotides agree with TRBD2. The trim removed 3 bases at V and 4 bases at J, leaving 14 bases unmatched. Germline CDR1 reads DFQATT; CDR2 reads SNEGSKA (reference sequence). The CDR3 loop spans 16 amino acids. The chain's CDR3 is CSASWAEGRGGETQYF. The CDR3 bases are TGCAGTGCTAGTTGGGCAGAGGGGCGCGGGGGAGAGACCCAGTACTTC.

J is TRBJ1-2 and V is TRBV7-2, with D possibly being TRBD1 (6 bases). V lost 5 bases and J 7 bases, leaving 20 bases between the germline ends. CDR1 is SGHTA, CDR2 FQGNSA, per germline. CDR3 length: 15 residues. The CDR3 reads CASSRLAGGAAGYTF. Written as DNA, the CDR3 is TGTGCCAGCAGCCGTCTAGCGGGGGGGGCAGCTGGCTACACCTTC.

The DNA of the CDR3 is TGTGCCAGCAGCCCCACAGGGGAGAACTATGGCTACACCTTC. Translating it yields CASSPTGENYGYTF. V usage is TRBV9 and J usage is TRBJ1-2; 7 bases are shared with TRBD1. From germline, CDR1 is SGDLS and CDR2 YYNGEE. V gave up 4 bases and J gave up 2 bases; unmatched junction bases: 5. The CDR3 covers 14 residues.

This chain joins TRBV7-2 and TRBJ2-7; no clear D. With 5 bases removed from V and 7 bases from J, the gap between germline ends came to 12 bases. Germline lookup yields CDR1 SGHTA and CDR2 FQGNSA. This CDR3 has 12 residues. The CDR3 is CASSPDWAEQYF. Written as DNA, the CDR3 is TGTGCCAGCAGCCCCGACTGGGCGGAGCAGTACTTC.

The chain links TRBV2 to TRBJ2-7; D may be TRBD1 or TRBD2 (5 bases each). V lost 7 bases, J lost 3 bases, and 13 bases lay in between. The CDR3 consists of 13 residues. Germline CDR1 reads SNHLY; CDR2 reads FYNNEI. In DNA form, the CDR3 reads TGTGCCAGCAAAGGGGACCAGAGCTACGAGCAGTACTTC. This sequence encodes CASKGDQSYEQYF.

This clonotype was picked up many times. The J gene is TRBJ2-7, the V gene TRBV19, with a weak D call TRBD1 (6 bases). Per germline, CDR1 LNHDA and CDR2 SQIVND (reference sequence). The CDR3 runs 13 residues. V was shortened by 1 base and J by 5 bases, with 9 bases between the two germline ends. This CDR3 reads CASSIVTGNEQYF. CDR3 coding DNA: TGTGCCAGTAGTATAGTGACAGGAAACGAGCAGTACTTC.

Only a few counts were recorded for this clonotype. This chain uses TRBV19 with TRBJ2-3; 11 bases agree with TRBD2. The germline gives CDR1 LNHDA, CDR2 SQIVND (reference sequence). The ends lost 6 bases at V and 4 bases at J; junction bases unmatched: 3. The CDR3 has 14 amino acids. CDR3 residues: CASRLAGAADTQYF. CDR3 DNA sequence: TGTGCCAGTAGACTAGCGGGAGCGGCAGATACGCAGTATTTT.

J is TRBJ1-1 and V is TRBV19; possible D gene TRBD1, 5 bases. V was trimmed by 5 bases and J by 4 bases, leaving 11 bases between them. The CDR3 extends over 13 amino acids. Germline values: CDR1 LNHDA, CDR2 SQIVND (reference sequence). DNA of the CDR3: TGTGCCAGTAGTCGGGGCTTGGGCACTGAAGCTTTCTTT. Protein: CASSRGLGTEAFF.

The genes are TRBV2 and TRBJ2-5; D might be TRBD2 (5 bases). Looked up from germline, CDR1 is SNHLY and CDR2 is FYNNEI. The V and J ends lost 4 bases and 1 base respectively, with 10 bases between them. The CDR3 has 14 residues. The CDR3 DNA follows: TGTGCCAGCAGTGGGATTAGCGCCCAAGAGACCCAGTACTTC. This translates into CASSGISAQETQYF.

At least ten counts were recorded for this clonotype. The chain joins TRBV19 to TRBJ1-5, with 7 bases aligning to TRBD1. Germline V lookup: CDR1 LNHDA, CDR2 SQIVND (reference sequence). The CDR3 has 18 residues. Unmatched junction bases numbered 11, after V lost 0 bases and J lost 3 bases. For the CDR3, the DNA is TGTGCCAGTAGTATAGACCCGGACAGGCCTTTAGACAATCAGCCCCAGCATTTT. It translates to CASSIDPDRPLDNQPQHF.

This clonotype was observed a single time. This rearrangement joins TRBV15 to TRBJ1-5; D is unresolved. The CDR3 is made up of 12 amino acids. CDR1 and CDR2 (germline): LNHNV, YYDKDF (reference sequence). With 7 bases removed from V and 2 bases from J, the gap between germline ends came to 6 bases. CDR3 nucleotides: TGTGCCACCAATAATGGCAATCAGCCCCAGCATTTT. Its translation: CATNNGNQPQHF.

The chain is built from TRBV18 and TRBJ2-7; D may match TRBD1 or TRBD2 (5 bases each). CDR1 is KGHSH, CDR2 LQKENI, per germline. CDR3 size: 12 residues. CDR3 amino acids: CASDRSTYEQYF. DNA for the CDR3: TGTGCTAGCGACAGATCCACCTACGAGCAGTACTTC.